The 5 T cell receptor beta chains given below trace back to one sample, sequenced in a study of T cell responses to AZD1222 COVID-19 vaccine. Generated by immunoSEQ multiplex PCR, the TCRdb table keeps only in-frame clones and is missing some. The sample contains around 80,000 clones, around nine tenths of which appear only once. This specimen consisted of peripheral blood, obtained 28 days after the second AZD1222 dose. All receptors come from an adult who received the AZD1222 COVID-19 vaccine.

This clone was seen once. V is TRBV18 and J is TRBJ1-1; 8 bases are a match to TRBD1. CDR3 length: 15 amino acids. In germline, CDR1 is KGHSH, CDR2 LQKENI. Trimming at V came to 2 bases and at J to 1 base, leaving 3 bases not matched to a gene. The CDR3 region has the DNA TGTGCCAGCTCACCAATTGGACAGGGGAACACTGAAGCTTTCTTT. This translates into CASSPIGQGNTEAFF.

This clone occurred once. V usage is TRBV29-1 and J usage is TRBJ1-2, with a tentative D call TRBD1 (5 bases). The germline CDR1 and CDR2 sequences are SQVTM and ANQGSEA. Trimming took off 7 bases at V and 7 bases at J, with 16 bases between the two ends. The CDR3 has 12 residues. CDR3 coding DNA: TGCAGCGCCAAGACAGAAGATAGTGGCTACACCTTC. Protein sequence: CSAKTEDSGYTF.

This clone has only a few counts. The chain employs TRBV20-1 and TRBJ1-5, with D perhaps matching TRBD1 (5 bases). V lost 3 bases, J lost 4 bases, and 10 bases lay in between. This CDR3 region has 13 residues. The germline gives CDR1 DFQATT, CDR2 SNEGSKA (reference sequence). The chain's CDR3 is CSASVRVNQPQHF. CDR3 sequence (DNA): TGCAGTGCTAGTGTCAGGGTTAATCAGCCCCAGCATTTT.

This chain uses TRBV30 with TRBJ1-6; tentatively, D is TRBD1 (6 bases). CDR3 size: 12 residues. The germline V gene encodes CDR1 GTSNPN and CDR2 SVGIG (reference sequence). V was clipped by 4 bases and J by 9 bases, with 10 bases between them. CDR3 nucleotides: TGTGCCTGGACAGGGGCGTCTTCACCCCTCCACTTT. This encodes CAWTGASSPLHF.

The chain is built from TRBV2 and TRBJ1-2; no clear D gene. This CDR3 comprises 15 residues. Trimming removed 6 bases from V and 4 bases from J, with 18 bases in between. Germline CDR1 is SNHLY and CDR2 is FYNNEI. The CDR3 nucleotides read TGTGCCAGCAGAACCGGGCCCTCGGTAGGCTATGGCTACACCTTC. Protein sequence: CASRTGPSVGYGYTF.